In this sample, the clone carrying this T cell receptor (beta chain) turned up once. Original methodology: Amplification of reference gene primers provided the estimated nucleated cell counts. The assay was immunoSEQ multiplex PCR, and TCRdb's table has in-frame clones only and misses some. From that table come the V and J calls and clone size; the DNA was used to work out D and trimming. The profile shows 300,000 to 400,000 clones, around 87% of them singletons. Seattle patient enrollment occurred during active infection, with longitudinal follow-up thereafter. In germline, CDR1 is SGHVS, CDR2 FQNEAQ. CDR3 length equals 15 residues. The V segment lost 5 bases and the J segment 5 bases; nucleotides outside the gene matches: 8. These data come from a study of blood T cell repertoires in COVID-19. Study-wide background: Researchers got acute and convalescent COVID-19 samples from the United States, Italy and Spain.

The TCR comes from a woman aged 50 to 65 with COVID-19, enrolled during active disease. This rearrangement joins TRBV7-8 to TRBJ2-5, with 10 bases matching TRBD2. Sequenced input: peripheral blood. The CDR3 coding sequence is TGTGCCAGCAGCGTCCTAGCGGGAGATGGGGAGACCCAGTACTTC. Protein sequence: CASSVLAGDGETQYF.